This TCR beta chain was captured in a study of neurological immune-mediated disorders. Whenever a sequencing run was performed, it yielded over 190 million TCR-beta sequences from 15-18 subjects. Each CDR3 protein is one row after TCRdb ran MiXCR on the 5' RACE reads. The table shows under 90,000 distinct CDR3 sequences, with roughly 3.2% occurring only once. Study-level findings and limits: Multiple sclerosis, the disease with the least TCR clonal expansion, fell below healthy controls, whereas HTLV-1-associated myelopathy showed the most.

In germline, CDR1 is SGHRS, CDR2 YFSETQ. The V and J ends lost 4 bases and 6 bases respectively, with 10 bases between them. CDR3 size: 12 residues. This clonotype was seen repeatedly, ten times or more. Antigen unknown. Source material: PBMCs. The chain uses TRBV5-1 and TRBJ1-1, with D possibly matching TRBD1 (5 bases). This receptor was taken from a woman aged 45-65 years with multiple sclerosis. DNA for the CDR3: TGCGCCAGCAGCCATAGGGACTCTGAAGCTTTCTTT. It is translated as CASSHRDSEAFF.